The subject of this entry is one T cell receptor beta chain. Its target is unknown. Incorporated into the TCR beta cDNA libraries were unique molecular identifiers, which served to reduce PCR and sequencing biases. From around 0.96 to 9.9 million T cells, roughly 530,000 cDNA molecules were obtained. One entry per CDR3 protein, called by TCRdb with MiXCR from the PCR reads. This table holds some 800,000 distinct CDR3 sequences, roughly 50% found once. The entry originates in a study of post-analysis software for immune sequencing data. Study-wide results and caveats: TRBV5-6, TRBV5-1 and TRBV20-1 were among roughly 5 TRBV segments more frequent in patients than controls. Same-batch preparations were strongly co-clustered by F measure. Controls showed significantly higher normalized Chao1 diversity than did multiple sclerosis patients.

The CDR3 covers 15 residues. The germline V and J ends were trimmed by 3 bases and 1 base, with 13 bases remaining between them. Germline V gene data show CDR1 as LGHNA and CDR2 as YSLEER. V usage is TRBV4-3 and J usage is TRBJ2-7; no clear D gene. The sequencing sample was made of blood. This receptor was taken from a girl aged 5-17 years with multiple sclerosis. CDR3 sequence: CASSQWKGSSYEQYF. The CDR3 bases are TGCGCCAGCAGCCAGTGGAAGGGATCGTCCTACGAGCAGTACTTC.